The entry below describes one TCR beta chain. Its target is unknown. The protocol was immunoSEQ multiplex PCR, while the TCRdb copy is restricted to in-frame clones and leaves out a portion. The sample has roughly 93,000 clones, around 94% seen once; the top ten hold 1.3%. This specimen comes from a study of siplizumab effects on memory and regulatory T cells. Findings and limits, study-wide: Poor capture below about 10^-5 frequency left most alloreactive clones unmapped to unstimulated subsets.

The CDR3 sequence is 16 residues long. CDR1 is SGHVS and CDR2 is FQNEAQ in the germline V gene. Germline trimming cut 3 bases from V and 0 bases from J; bases unmatched to any gene: 1. The sequence derives from a human donor in good health. The V and J genes are TRBV7-8 and TRBJ2-3; the match to TRBD2 covers 12 bases. What was sequenced was non-Treg CD4+ T cells sorted from blood. The CDR3 is CASSFTSGRSTDTQYF. The CDR3 DNA reads TGTGCCAGCAGCTTTACTAGCGGGAGGAGCACAGATACGCAGTATTTT.